A single sample is the source of the 7 T cell receptor beta chains below, sequenced in a study of blood T cell repertoires in COVID-19. Profiling relied on immunoSEQ multiplex PCR, and the TCRdb table lists in-frame clones only, not all of them. Of about 84,000 clones in the sample, around 82% were seen once. The specimen was peripheral blood. These receptors originate from an elderly man with active or convalescent COVID-19.

The chain recombines TRBV20-1 with TRBJ2-1; TRBD2 might be the D (5 bases). Trimming cost V 3 bases and J 0 bases, with 15 bases left between them. Germline CDR1 DFQATT, CDR2 SNEGSKA (reference sequence). The CDR3 is made up of 16 amino acids. CDR3 coding DNA: TGCAGTGCTAGTCTCCAAACTAGAAGCTCCTACAATGAGCAGTTCTTC. It translates to CSASLQTRSSYNEQFF.

The gene calls are TRBV19 and TRBJ1-6, with a possible D match to TRBD1 (6 bases). Trimming removed 1 base at V and 7 bases at J, with 14 bases between. Looked up from germline, CDR1 is LNHDA and CDR2 is SQIVND (reference sequence). This CDR3 spans 16 amino acids. The CDR3 DNA sequence: TGTGCCAGTAGTATAGCGGGGGGCCCTATGAATTCACCCCTCCACTTT. Encoded protein: CASSIAGGPMNSPLHF.

In its sample, this clone was seen a few times. The chain uses TRBV7-9 and TRBJ2-1; a weak D match, TRBD1 (6 bases). The V gene lost 1 base and the J gene lost 6 bases, with 13 bases spanning the gap. This CDR3 comprises 15 residues. Per the germline V gene, CDR1 is SEHNR and CDR2 is FQNEAQ (reference sequence). This chain's CDR3 is CASSLGLQGFNEQFF. CDR3 bases: TGTGCCAGCAGCTTAGGGCTACAGGGATTCAATGAGCAGTTCTTC.

CDR3 sequence (DNA): TGTGCCAGCAGAGTCGAACAGAGTATGAACACTGAAGCTTTCTTT. This codes for CASRVEQSMNTEAFF. The J gene is TRBJ1-1, the V gene TRBV6-5; unclear D gene. The CDR3 totals 15 residues. Germline V lookup: CDR1 MNHEY, CDR2 SVGAGI. Trimming took 6 bases from V and 0 from J, leaving 14 bases between them.

This chain connects TRBV14 to TRBJ1-6, with TRBD1 as a possible D gene (5 bases). The germline V and J ends were trimmed by 0 bases and 9 bases, with 15 bases remaining between them. Germline V gene sequence: CDR1 SGHDN, CDR2 FVKESK. CDR3 length: 16 amino acids. CDR3 sequence (DNA): TGTGCCAGCAGCCAAGATCAGGCAGGGCCGAGTTCACCCCTCCACTTT. This codes for CASSQDQAGPSSPLHF. The full variable domain, completed using reference TRBV14 and TRBJ1-6, is EAGVTQFPSHSVIEKGQTVTLRCDPISGHDNLYWYRRVMGKEIKFLLHFVKESKQDESGMPNNRFLAERTGGTYSTLKVQPAELEDSGVYFCASSQDQAGPSSPLHFGNGTRLTVT.

The J gene is TRBJ2-7, the V gene TRBV28, with D perhaps matching TRBD2 (5 bases). V was cut by 4 bases and J by 4 bases, with 17 bases left in between. The CDR3 contains 15 residues. Germline V gene sequence: CDR1 MDHEN, CDR2 SYDVKM. The CDR3 region has the DNA TGTGCCAGCAGTTCAATTAAAGGAGGAAAGTACGAGCAGTACTTC. Translating it yields CASSSIKGGKYEQYF.

This rearrangement joins TRBV20-1 to TRBJ2-7, with 7 bases that match TRBD2. The J segment lost 5 bases and the V segment lost 6 bases, leaving 4 bases of the junction unmatched. The CDR3 runs 11 residues. Germline CDR1 DFQATT, CDR2 SNEGSKA (reference sequence). DNA for the CDR3: TGCAGTGCCCCGGGGAGGGACGAGCAGTACTTC. Encoded protein: CSAPGRDEQYF.